Following are 11 T cell receptor beta chains from one sample sequenced in a study of Ad26.COV2.S vaccination and SARS-CoV-2 variants. Treatment reported: approximately 18 received Ad26.COV2.S at low or high dose, single or two shots; about 5 received placebo; per-sample allocation not given. Sampling took place 63 days after the first vaccine or placebo injection. Using immunoSEQ multiplex PCR, the repertoire was profiled, and TCRdb retains in-frame clones only, with some absent. The sample holds about 320,000 clones, 75% to 90% seen once. The sequences come from peripheral blood, collected in a trial of Ad26.COV2.S vaccine versus placebo. These receptors were collected from a person between 18 and 60 years old who received the Ad26.COV2.S COVID-19 vaccine or a placebo.

This chain joins TRBV30 and TRBJ1-6; D unresolved. Trimming stripped 2 bases from V and 8 bases from J, with 13 bases between. Germline V CDR1 and CDR2: GTSNPN, SVGIG (reference sequence). There are 14 residues in the CDR3. The DNA of the CDR3 is TGTGCCTGGAGTCGAGGGAATCCCTATTCACCCCTCCACTTT. Translating it yields CAWSRGNPYSPLHF.

The V and J genes are TRBV4-3 and TRBJ1-1; 7 bases align to TRBD1. Germline V gives CDR1 LGHNA, CDR2 YSLEER. CDR3 size: 14 residues. V was clipped by 5 bases and J by 5 bases; unmatched bases: 8. CDR3 amino acids: CASSTSQGQTEAFF. CDR3 DNA: TGCGCCAGCAGCACCAGTCAGGGACAGACTGAAGCTTTCTTT.

CDR3: CASSEWQAVAAFF. In DNA form, the CDR3 reads TGCGCCAGCAGTGAGTGGCAGGCCGTTGCAGCTTTCTTT. J is TRBJ1-1 and V is TRBV10-2; D remains unclear. The V end lost 1 base, the J end lost 10 bases, and 13 bases lay between the germline ends. Germline assignment: CDR1 WSHSY and CDR2 SAAADI. This CDR3 region has 13 residues.

V gene TRBV11-2 combines with J gene TRBJ2-7, with no clear D. Germline V CDR1 and CDR2: SGHAT, FQNNGV. V gave up 3 bases and J gave up 4 bases, with 7 bases separating them. The CDR3 length is 12 residues. The CDR3 nucleotides read TGTGCCAGCAGCTTGGACGGATACGAGCAGTACTTC. Amino acids: CASSLDGYEQYF. The whole variable domain, remainder taken from reference TRBV11-2 and TRBJ2-7, is EAGVAQSPRYKIIEKRQSVAFWCNPISGHATLYWYQQILGQGPKLLIQFQNNGVVDDSQLPKDRFSAERLKGVDSTLKIQPAKLEDSAVYLCASSLDGYEQYFGPGTRLTVT.

CDR3 coding DNA: TGTGCCAGCAGTTTTAGGGGAAACACTGAAGCTTTCTTT. Protein sequence: CASSFRGNTEAFF. The chain joins TRBV27 to TRBJ1-1; D is possibly TRBD1 (5 bases). CDR3 length: 13 amino acids. Germline V CDR1 and CDR2: MNHEY, SMNVEV (reference sequence). The germline V and J ends were trimmed by 3 bases and 2 bases, with 7 bases remaining between them.

Only a few counts were recorded for this clone. The gene calls are TRBV4-3 and TRBJ1-1, with 8 bases aligning to TRBD1. The V segment lost 0 bases and the J segment 4 bases; nucleotides outside the gene matches: 13. The CDR3 totals 18 residues. Germline assignment: CDR1 LGHNA and CDR2 YSLEER. This CDR3 is CASSQESQGASGFTEAFF. CDR3 coding DNA: TGCGCCAGCAGCCAAGAAAGCCAGGGGGCGTCGGGATTCACTGAAGCTTTCTTT.

DNA of the CDR3: TGCAGCGTTGAAGAGGTTAGGGAGTTCTTC. Its translation: CSVEEVREFF. V is TRBV29-1 and J is TRBJ2-1; D is unclear. Germline V gives CDR1 SQVTM, CDR2 ANQGSEA. The CDR3 has 10 residues. V shed 0 bases and J shed 14 bases, with 8 bases lying between them.

The chain combines TRBV3-1 (or the pseudogene TRBV3-2) with TRBJ1-3; no clear D gene. The CDR3 is 12 residues long. The V and J ends lost 3 bases and 0 bases respectively, with 0 bases between them. CDR1 and CDR2 from the germline V gene are LGHDT and YNNKEL (reference sequence). CDR3 in DNA: TGTGCCAGCAGCCACTCTGGAAACACCATATATTTT. Its protein is CASSHSGNTIYF.

A single count supports this clone. V gene TRBV6-6 combines with J gene TRBJ2-7; maybe TRBD2 (6 bases). CDR1 and CDR2 (germline): MNHNY, SVGAGI (reference sequence). The CDR3 is 12 amino acids. V lost 5 bases to trimming and J lost 6 bases, with 11 bases between them. CDR3 nucleotide sequence: TGTGCCAGCAGTGGGACTTTGGGCGAGCAGTACGTC. This codes for CASSGTLGEQYV.

The J gene is TRBJ2-5, the V gene TRBV7-9, with 8 nucleotides matching TRBD1. V gave up 5 bases and J gave up 2 bases; unmatched junction bases: 16. The CDR3 is 18 amino acids. Germline assignment: CDR1 SEHNR and CDR2 FQNEAQ (reference sequence). The CDR3 sequence: CASSPSLLYRGVQETQYF. Written as DNA, the CDR3 is TGTGCCAGCAGCCCCAGCCTTCTATACAGGGGGGTACAAGAGACCCAGTACTTC.

V usage is TRBV6-6 and J usage is TRBJ1-2; TRBD1 agrees at 10 bases. The V gene end was trimmed by 5 bases and the J gene end by 4 bases; junction bases not matched to a gene: 13. This CDR3 is built from 17 residues. Germline V CDR1 and CDR2: MNHNY, SVGAGI (reference sequence). For the CDR3, the DNA is TGTGCCAGCAGTCCCCCCGGGACAGGGGATCCTTCCTATGGCTACACCTTC. It is translated as CASSPPGTGDPSYGYTF.